This is a list of T cell receptor beta chains from one sample in a study of cytomegalovirus exposure and HLA in healthy donors. TCRdb's copy holds only in-frame clones and misses some; the assay was immunoSEQ multiplex PCR. The table lists 180,000 or so clones, around 86% of them singletons. Sequences were obtained from PBMCs. These TCRs come from a woman aged 50 to 60 in good health and CMV-seropositive. Each CDR3 is given with its conserved first and last residue. The D gene is left open where the match is weak. Some rows have no size entry. The others give once, few or many, or a class for an expanded clone.

J gene: TRBJ2-6; V gene: TRBV4-2; D gene: NA; clone size: NA; CDR3 protein: CASSQDRKITGPSSGANVLTF; CDR3 DNA: TGTGCCAGCAGCCAAGACCGGAAAATAACAGGGCCCAGCTCTGGGGCCAACGTCCTGACTTTC
J gene: TRBJ1-6; V gene: TRBV27; D gene: TRBD1; clone size: NA; CDR3 protein: CASSLGVQGGSPLHF; CDR3 DNA: TGTGCCAGCAGTTTAGGGGTCCAGGGGGGCTCACCCCTCCACTTT
J gene: TRBJ2-5; V gene: TRBV6-5; D gene: TRBD1; clone size: NA; CDR3 protein: CASRPTGQGEYF; CDR3 DNA: TGTGCCAGCAGACCCACGGGACAGGGGGAGTACTTC
J gene: TRBJ2-7; V gene: TRBV19; D gene: NA; clone size: NA; CDR3 protein: CASSGDSYEQYF; CDR3 DNA: TGTGCCAGTAGTGGGGACTCATACGAGCAGTACTTC
J gene: TRBJ1-1; V gene: TRBV5-6; D gene: TRBD1; clone size: NA; CDR3 protein: CASSLKLGQGASEAFF; CDR3 DNA: TGTGCCAGCAGCTTGAAGTTGGGACAGGGGGCATCTGAAGCTTTCTTT
J gene: TRBJ2-4; V gene: TRBV5-1; D gene: NA; clone size: NA; CDR3 protein: CASSKGVDSNIQYF; CDR3 DNA: TGCGCCAGCAGCAAAGGAGTTGACAGTAACATTCAGTACTTC
J gene: TRBJ2-4; V gene: TRBV2; D gene: NA; clone size: NA; CDR3 protein: CASRISGNIQYF; CDR3 DNA: TGTGCCAGCAGGATCAGCGGGAACATTCAGTACTTC
J gene: TRBJ2-7; V gene: TRBV7-9; D gene: TRBD1; clone size: NA; CDR3 protein: CASSWGSLRDRSYEQYF; CDR3 DNA: TGTGCCAGCAGCTGGGGGTCCCTTCGGGACAGAAGCTACGAGCAGTACTTC
J gene: TRBJ1-4; V gene: TRBV27; D gene: TRBD1; clone size: NA; CDR3 protein: CASSFNRGAEKLFF; CDR3 DNA: TGTGCCAGCAGTTTCAACAGGGGGGCTGAAAAACTGTTTTTT
J gene: TRBJ1-1; V gene: TRBV5-1; D gene: NA; clone size: NA; CDR3 protein: CASSPRTANTEAFF; CDR3 DNA: TGCGCCAGCAGCCCGCGGACAGCTAACACTGAAGCTTTCTTT
J gene: TRBJ2-2; V gene: TRBV19; D gene: TRBD2; clone size: NA; CDR3 protein: CASTPPLREGVTGELFF; CDR3 DNA: TGTGCCAGTACCCCACCCTTGCGGGAGGGGGTCACCGGGGAGCTGTTTTTT
J gene: TRBJ2-7; V gene: TRBV29-1; D gene: TRBD2; clone size: NA; CDR3 protein: CSVVGSLAGSSYEQYF; CDR3 DNA: TGCAGCGTTGTAGGGTCTCTAGCGGGTAGCTCCTACGAGCAGTACTTC
J gene: TRBJ1-1; V gene: TRBV30; D gene: NA; clone size: NA; CDR3 protein: CAWSHGAQNTEAFF; CDR3 DNA: TGTGCCTGGAGTCATGGGGCCCAGAACACTGAAGCTTTCTTT
J gene: TRBJ1-2; V gene: TRBV7-9; D gene: NA; clone size: NA; CDR3 protein: CASSLETVYGYTF; CDR3 DNA: TGTGCCAGCAGCTTGGAGACAGTCTATGGCTACACCTTC
J gene: TRBJ2-1; V gene: TRBV11-2; D gene: TRBD1; clone size: once; CDR3 protein: CASSPDRAHYSYNEQFF; CDR3 DNA: TGTGCCAGCAGTCCGGACAGGGCCCATTACTCCTACAATGAGCAGTTCTTC
J gene: TRBJ1-6; V gene: TRBV5-1; D gene: TRBD1; clone size: NA; CDR3 protein: CASGTGQGDSPLHF; CDR3 DNA: TGCGCCAGCGGAACCGGACAGGGGGATTCACCCCTCCACTTT
J gene: TRBJ1-1; V gene: TRBV10-3; D gene: TRBD1; clone size: NA; CDR3 protein: CAINGQGTEAFF; CDR3 DNA: TGTGCCATCAATGGACAGGGAACTGAAGCTTTCTTT
J gene: TRBJ2-1; V gene: TRBV11-2; D gene: NA; clone size: NA; CDR3 protein: CASSLVEGSYNEQFF; CDR3 DNA: TGTGCCAGCAGCTTAGTGGAGGGATCCTACAATGAGCAGTTCTTC
J gene: TRBJ2-3; V gene: TRBV29-1; D gene: TRBD2; clone size: NA; CDR3 protein: CSVEGTSGGPDTQYF; CDR3 DNA: TGCAGCGTTGAAGGGACTAGCGGGGGCCCAGATACGCAGTATTTT
J gene: TRBJ2-5; V gene: TRBV5-1; D gene: NA; clone size: NA; CDR3 protein: CASSLAGNLLRETQYF; CDR3 DNA: TGCGCCAGCAGCTTGGCCGGCAATCTCCTGAGGGAGACCCAGTACTTC
J gene: TRBJ2-1; V gene: TRBV27; D gene: TRBD1; clone size: NA; CDR3 protein: CASSQGTGAYNEQFF; CDR3 DNA: TGTGCCAGCAGTCAAGGGACAGGGGCCTACAATGAGCAGTTCTTC
J gene: TRBJ1-5; V gene: TRBV5-6; D gene: TRBD1; clone size: NA; CDR3 protein: CASSSTGDQPQHF; CDR3 DNA: TGTGCCAGCAGCTCCACAGGGGATCAGCCCCAGCATTTT
J gene: TRBJ2-2; V gene: TRBV5-1; D gene: NA; clone size: NA; CDR3 protein: CASSLDISETPNTGELFF; CDR3 DNA: TGCGCCAGCAGCTTGGATATTTCGGAGACCCCGAACACCGGGGAGCTGTTTTTT
J gene: TRBJ2-7; V gene: TRBV9; D gene: NA; clone size: NA; CDR3 protein: CASSPGALQGTYEQYF; CDR3 DNA: TGTGCCAGCAGCCCAGGGGCCCTTCAGGGGACCTACGAGCAGTACTTC
J gene: TRBJ2-3; V gene: TRBV5-4; D gene: TRBD2; clone size: NA; CDR3 protein: CASSLVGTSPRTDTQYF; CDR3 DNA: TGTGCCAGCAGCTTGGTGGGGACTAGCCCCCGCACAGATACGCAGTATTTT
J gene: TRBJ1-1; V gene: TRBV14; D gene: TRBD1; clone size: NA; CDR3 protein: CASSSGTGGIAEAFF; CDR3 DNA: TGTGCCAGCAGCTCCGGGACAGGGGGAATCGCTGAAGCTTTCTTT
J gene: TRBJ1-3; V gene: TRBV11-2; D gene: TRBD1; clone size: NA; CDR3 protein: CASSPWTGVVAGNTIYF; CDR3 DNA: TGTGCCAGCAGCCCGTGGACAGGGGTTGTGGCTGGAAACACCATATATTTT
J gene: TRBJ2-1; V gene: TRBV28; D gene: TRBD2; clone size: NA; CDR3 protein: CASSSRSRLAGGYNEQFF; CDR3 DNA: TGTGCCAGCAGTTCCCGCTCGCGACTAGCGGGAGGCTACAATGAGCAGTTCTTC
J gene: TRBJ2-1; V gene: TRBV7-6; D gene: TRBD1; clone size: few; CDR3 protein: CASSAPGTGYNEQFF; CDR3 DNA: TGTGCCAGCAGCGCCCCCGGGACAGGGTACAATGAGCAGTTCTTC